These 32 T cell receptor beta chains originate from one sample sequenced in a study of CD4 T cells in relation to SARS-CoV-2 and coronaviruses. CD4+ T cells from unexposed donors were obtained before the COVID-19 pandemic (2011-2018). The cells were cultured for approximately ten days before CD4+ T cells were isolated. Their specific antigens are unknown. Clones were read by immunoSEQ multiplex PCR, and TCRdb kept only the in-frame ones, dropping some. The sample has some 21,000 clones, roughly 81% seen once. What was sequenced was CD4+ T cells from PBMCs, cultured in vitro. The receptors stem from a human donor in good health.

CDR3 DNA sequence: TGTGCCAGCAGTGGACAGGGGGCGCGGGGGGCCAACGTCCTGACTTTC. Amino acids: CASSGQGARGANVLTF. The chain carries TRBV2 and TRBJ2-6; the match to TRBD1 covers 10 bases. This CDR3 has 16 amino acids. CDR1 is SNHLY and CDR2 is FYNNEI in the germline V gene. J gave up 4 bases and V 4 bases, and 4 bases lay outside the gene matches.

This sequence joins TRBV24-1 and TRBJ2-2, with 7 bases fitting TRBD1. Trimming at V came to 4 bases and at J to 5 bases, leaving 12 bases not matched to a gene. The CDR3 length is 17 residues. Looked up from germline, CDR1 is KGHDR and CDR2 is SFDVKD. The CDR3, as DNA: TGTGCCACCAGTGACTCAAAGGGGGCGCGATATACCGGGGAGCTGTTTTTT. Protein sequence: CATSDSKGARYTGELFF.

There are a few counts of this clone. The chain is built from TRBV3-1 (or the pseudogene TRBV3-2) and TRBJ2-6; D possibly uses TRBD1 or TRBD2 (6 bases each). Deletions cut 0 bases from V and 3 bases from J, with 12 bases between. This CDR3 has 17 residues. Per germline, CDR1 LGHDT and CDR2 YNNKEL (reference sequence). In DNA, the CDR3 is TGTGCCAGCAGCCAAGACTGGGGGGCGGGTGGGGCCAACGTCCTGACTTTC. Its protein product is CASSQDWGAGGANVLTF.

The J gene is TRBJ2-2, the V gene TRBV7-2; maybe TRBD1 (5 bases). Trimming cost V 2 bases and J 0 bases, with 7 bases left between them. The CDR3 length is 15 residues. CDR1 SGHTA and CDR2 FQGNSA come from the germline V gene. The CDR3 is CASSLQQANTGELFF. CDR3 in DNA: TGTGCCAGCAGCTTACAACAGGCGAACACCGGGGAGCTGTTTTTT.

The genes are TRBV10-3 and TRBJ2-3; D perhaps matches TRBD2 (6 bases). V lost 2 bases to trimming and J lost 4 bases, with 13 bases between them. This CDR3 comprises 15 residues. CDR1 and CDR2 from the germline V gene are ENHRY and SYGVKD. The CDR3 DNA reads as TGTGCCATCAGTGAGAACGGGGGAATAGCAGATACGCAGTATTTT. It yields the protein CAISENGGIADTQYF.

J is TRBJ2-2 and V is TRBV6-2 or TRBV6-3, with 8 positions matching TRBD2. V lost 2 bases, J lost 8 bases, and 10 bases stayed unmatched. Germline CDR1 and CDR2: MNHEY and SVGEGT. There are 16 residues in the CDR3. The CDR3 loop reads CASSYHESQREGELFF. The DNA for the CDR3 is TGTGCCAGCAGTTACCACGAGTCGCAGCGGGAGGGGGAGCTGTTTTTT.

This clone was detected once. The CDR3 reads CASSPTPGQNFNEQFF. CDR3 DNA sequence: TGTGCCAGCAGCCCAACACCGGGACAGAACTTCAATGAGCAGTTCTTC. The chain carries TRBV7-2 and TRBJ2-1; 7 bases agree with TRBD1. The CDR3 has 16 amino acids. CDR1 is SGHTA and CDR2 is FQGNSA in the germline V gene. Trimming cost V 5 bases and J 6 bases; bases outside gene matches: 13.

The rearrangement links TRBV7-2 to TRBJ2-3, with 10 bases that match TRBD2. The CDR3 is 18 residues long. The trim removed 2 bases at V and 0 bases at J, leaving 8 bases unmatched. Germline values: CDR1 SGHTA, CDR2 FQGNSA. CDR3 sequence: CASSLKRGGLISTDTQYF. The CDR3 nucleotides are TGTGCCAGCAGCTTAAAGCGGGGGGGCCTGATTAGCACAGATACGCAGTATTTT.

V usage is TRBV6-5 and J usage is TRBJ1-2; 9 bases are shared with TRBD1. This CDR3 has 15 residues. V gave up 5 bases and J gave up 5 bases; unmatched junction bases: 9. CDR1 and CDR2 (germline): MNHEY, SVGAGI. CDR3 nucleotides: TGTGCCAGCAGTAAGGACAGGGGTTCCCTATATGGCTACACCTTC. Its protein product is CASSKDRGSLYGYTF.

This clone appeared a few times. This chain joins TRBV5-1 and TRBJ1-6; no firm D call. Germline V gene lookup returns CDR1 SGHRS and CDR2 YFSETQ. There are 16 residues in the CDR3. Trimming left V 4 bases short and J 0 bases short, with 11 bases between. The CDR3 nucleotides read TGCGCCAGCAGCCCGAGAGCCGGCTCCTATAATTCACCCCTCCACTTT. Residues: CASSPRAGSYNSPLHF. The variable domain in full, with the rest retrieved from reference TRBV5-1 and TRBJ1-6, is KAGVTQTPRYLIKTRGQQVTLSCSPISGHRSVSWYQQTPGQGLQFLFEYFSETQRNKGNFPGRFSGRQFSNSRSEMNVSTLELGDSALYLCASSPRAGSYNSPLHFGNGTRLTVT.

This clone was seen a few times. The V call is TRBV7-9, the J call TRBJ1-3; no clear D gene. The CDR3 is 15 amino acids. Germline-derived CDR1 and CDR2 are SEHNR and FQNEAQ (reference sequence). V was shortened by 3 bases and J by 4 bases, with 13 bases between the two germline ends. CDR3 sequence reads: CASSLDGPGGNTIYF. The CDR3 bases are TGTGCCAGCAGCTTGGACGGCCCGGGGGGAAACACCATATATTTT.

This clone has just a few counts. The J gene is TRBJ1-2, the V gene TRBV5-4; TRBD1 is a possible D gene (5 bases). Germline CDR1 reads SGHNT; CDR2 reads YYREEE (reference sequence). V was trimmed by 4 bases and J by 5 bases, leaving 9 bases between them. This CDR3 has 12 amino acids. CDR3 in amino acids: CASSEPGYGYTF. In nucleotides, the CDR3 is TGTGCCAGCAGCGAACCAGGGTATGGCTACACCTTC.

The chain uses TRBV5-1 and TRBJ2-1; 12 positions agree with TRBD2. Trimming took 4 bases from V and 0 from J; bases not matched to a gene: 5. Germline V CDR1 and CDR2: SGHRS, YFSETQ. The CDR3 spans 17 residues. CDR3: CASSRGLAGHSYNEQFF. As DNA, the CDR3 is TGCGCCAGCAGCAGGGGACTAGCGGGCCACTCCTACAATGAGCAGTTCTTC.

The chain carries TRBV2 and TRBJ2-5, with no clear D. From germline, CDR1 is SNHLY and CDR2 FYNNEI. Trimming pared 11 bases from V and 2 bases from J, leaving 12 bases between. The CDR3 contains 12 residues. The CDR3 protein is CAGGPTQETQYF. CDR3 nucleotides: TGTGCCGGCGGTCCTACTCAAGAGACCCAGTACTTC. The whole variable domain, filled in from reference TRBV2 and TRBJ2-5, reads EPEVTQTPSHQVTQMGQEVILRCVPISNHLYFYWYRQILGQKVEFLVSFYNNEISEKSEIFDDQFSVERPDGSNFTLKIRSTKLEDSAMYFCAGGPTQETQYFGPGTRLLVL.

V gene TRBV7-8 combines with J gene TRBJ1-1; D not resolved. Looked up from germline, CDR1 is SGHVS and CDR2 is FQNEAQ. V gave up 1 base and J gave up 2 bases, with 8 bases separating them. CDR3 size: 14 residues. CDR3 bases: TGTGCCAGCAGCTTAGGGGCAGGAAACACTGAAGCTTTCTTT. Translating gives CASSLGAGNTEAFF.

Judged by abundance, this clone is medium-sized. The V gene is TRBV4-2, the J gene TRBJ1-4; D is possibly TRBD1 (6 bases). V was pared by 0 bases and J by 5 bases, with 10 bases between. The CDR3 extends over 15 amino acids. Germline lookup yields CDR1 LGHNA and CDR2 YNFKEQ. Written as DNA, the CDR3 is TGTGCCAGCAGCCAAGATCGGGGGGCAAATGAAAAACTGTTTTTT. The encoded protein is CASSQDRGANEKLFF.

This clone was found once. This rearrangement joins TRBV5-1 to TRBJ2-7; a possible D gene is TRBD1 (6 bases). V was trimmed by 4 bases and J by 2 bases, leaving 13 bases between them. Germline CDR1 is SGHRS and CDR2 is YFSETQ. CDR3 size: 14 residues. CDR3 residues: CASSPVGGAYEQYF. In nucleotides, the CDR3 is TGCGCCAGCAGCCCGGTAGGGGGTGCCTACGAGCAGTACTTC.

This rearrangement joins TRBV18 to TRBJ1-4; 10 bases are shared with TRBD1. The V gene end was trimmed by 6 bases and the J gene end by 6 bases; junction bases not matched to a gene: 4. This CDR3 has 14 residues. The germline CDR1 and CDR2 sequences are KGHSH and LQKENI. The CDR3 sequence is CASSGQGTDEKLFF. The CDR3 coding sequence is TGTGCCAGCTCGGGACAGGGGACGGATGAAAAACTGTTTTTT.

The chain recombines TRBV6-8 with TRBJ2-3; TRBD2 matches at 11 bases. Germline CDR1 MNHGY, CDR2 SAAAGT. The ends lost 10 bases at V and 6 bases at J; junction bases unmatched: 18. The CDR3 runs to 17 residues. The CDR3 loop reads CANYSDGSGRAGDTQYF. The DNA of the CDR3 is TGTGCCAACTACTCCGACGGTAGCGGGAGGGCCGGGGATACGCAGTATTTT.

The V call is TRBV3-1 (or the pseudogene TRBV3-2), the J call TRBJ2-3, with D perhaps TRBD2 (6 bases). The CDR3 is 15 residues long. V lost 1 base and J lost 10, with 18 bases in between. CDR1 LGHDT and CDR2 YNNKEL come from the germline V gene (reference sequence). CDR3 nucleotide sequence: TGTGCCAGCAGCCAAGGCGGCCCGACTAGTCCGGCGCAGTATTTT. Translated: CASSQGGPTSPAQYF.

The chain joins TRBV9 to TRBJ1-3, with 8 positions matching TRBD1. V shed 4 bases and J 4 bases; nucleotides not matched to a gene: 13. From germline, CDR1 is SGDLS and CDR2 YYNGEE. This CDR3 region has 17 residues. CDR3 in amino acids: CASSSRDRGLGGNTIYF. The CDR3 bases are TGTGCCAGCAGCAGCCGAGACAGGGGTTTGGGGGGAAACACCATATATTTT.

The chain carries TRBV7-2 and TRBJ2-5; the D is unclear. V was trimmed by 5 bases and J by 2 bases, leaving 3 bases between them. The germline V gene has CDR1 SGHTA and CDR2 FQGNSA. The CDR3 has 11 amino acids. Here the CDR3 reads CASSQQETQYF. The CDR3 nucleotides read TGTGCCAGCAGCCAACAAGAGACCCAGTACTTC.

J is TRBJ1-5 and V is TRBV19, with 9 nucleotides matching TRBD1. The germline CDR1 and CDR2 sequences are LNHDA and SQIVND (reference sequence). CDR3 size: 15 residues. With 7 bases clipped from V and 5 bases from J, the junction kept 9 bases outside the gene matches. CDR3 sequence: CASTRKGQGDQPQHF. CDR3 in DNA: TGTGCCAGTACGAGAAAGGGACAGGGCGATCAGCCCCAGCATTTT.

The chain employs TRBV19 and TRBJ2-1, with 12 bases identical to TRBD2. The germline V gene encodes CDR1 LNHDA and CDR2 SQIVND (reference sequence). The V segment lost 4 bases and the J segment 9 bases; nucleotides outside the gene matches: 10. There are 16 residues in the CDR3. The CDR3 spells CASSKPSGGAPSEQFF. The CDR3 region has the DNA TGTGCCAGTAGTAAACCTAGCGGGGGGGCTCCGAGTGAGCAGTTCTTC.

This sequence joins TRBV7-2 and TRBJ1-2; tentatively, D is TRBD1 (5 bases). CDR1 is SGHTA and CDR2 is FQGNSA in the germline V gene. This CDR3 has 14 residues. V was shortened by 7 bases and J by 4 bases, with 16 bases between the two germline ends. The CDR3 loop reads CASIQGAGGYGYTF. For the CDR3, the DNA is TGTGCCAGCATCCAAGGGGCAGGAGGCTATGGCTACACCTTC.

The chain combines TRBV2 with TRBJ1-1; 7 bases are shared with TRBD1. Germline CDR1 SNHLY, CDR2 FYNNEI. The CDR3 contains 20 residues. V lost 0 bases, J lost 1 base, and 17 bases stayed unmatched. The CDR3 DNA reads as TGTGCCAGCAGTGAAGCGCTTAATCGCCAACTCAGGGGGAGGAACACTGAAGCTTTCTTT. Translated: CASSEALNRQLRGRNTEAFF.

The genes are TRBV19 and TRBJ1-2; possible D gene TRBD1, 6 bases. This CDR3 is built from 14 residues. V dropped 6 bases and J dropped 4 bases, with 15 bases sitting between them. Germline CDR1 reads LNHDA; CDR2 reads SQIVND (reference sequence). CDR3 bases: TGTGCCAGTAGCTCCCCAGGGGTAGCCTATGGCTACACCTTC. This translates into CASSSPGVAYGYTF.

The table lists this clone with a count of one. This rearrangement joins TRBV4-1 to TRBJ2-3; the match to TRBD2 covers 8 bases. V lost 3 bases to trimming and J lost 1 base; unmatched junction nucleotides: 12. Germline loops: CDR1 MGHRA, CDR2 YSYEKL. The CDR3 sequence is 18 residues long. The CDR3 sequence is CASSHLTLAGHGTDTQYF. The CDR3, as DNA: TGCGCCAGCAGCCACTTAACCCTAGCGGGCCACGGCACAGATACGCAGTATTTT.

The V gene is TRBV3-1 (or the pseudogene TRBV3-2), the J gene TRBJ2-7, with a tentative D call TRBD1 (6 bases). This CDR3 has 14 residues. Trimming removed 2 bases at V and 5 bases at J, with 13 bases between. The germline CDR1 and CDR2 sequences are LGHDT and YNNKEL (reference sequence). The CDR3: CASSQYQGSHEQYF. CDR3 sequence (DNA): TGTGCCAGCAGCCAATATCAGGGGTCCCACGAGCAGTACTTC.

The chain is built from TRBV14 and TRBJ2-3; possibly TRBD1 or TRBD2 for D (6 bases each). The V gene lost 4 bases and the J gene lost 2 bases, with 13 bases spanning the gap. From germline, CDR1 is SGHDN and CDR2 FVKESK. The CDR3 is made up of 15 amino acids. The CDR3 reads CASSPFRGDTDTQYF. CDR3 in DNA: TGTGCCAGCAGCCCGTTTAGGGGGGACACAGATACGCAGTATTTT.

The rearrangement uses TRBV19 and TRBJ2-2; either TRBD1 or TRBD2 may supply D (5 bases each). Germline CDR1 is LNHDA and CDR2 is SQIVND (reference sequence). This CDR3 has 12 amino acids. The V end was cut by 6 bases, the J end by 13 bases, with 15 bases between. CDR3 protein: CASSQGEYRLFF. Written as DNA, the CDR3 is TGTGCCAGTAGCCAAGGGGAGTATAGGCTGTTTTTT.

The chain employs TRBV6-2 or TRBV6-3 and TRBJ2-1; D possibly corresponds to TRBD1 (6 bases). The ends were cut back, 2 bases at V and 8 bases at J, with 16 bases in the middle. Germline V lookup: CDR1 MNHEY, CDR2 SVGEGT. CDR3 length: 15 amino acids. The CDR3 spells CASSYGQTLGDEQFF. The DNA of the CDR3 is TGTGCCAGCAGTTACGGACAGACCCTCGGCGATGAGCAGTTCTTC.